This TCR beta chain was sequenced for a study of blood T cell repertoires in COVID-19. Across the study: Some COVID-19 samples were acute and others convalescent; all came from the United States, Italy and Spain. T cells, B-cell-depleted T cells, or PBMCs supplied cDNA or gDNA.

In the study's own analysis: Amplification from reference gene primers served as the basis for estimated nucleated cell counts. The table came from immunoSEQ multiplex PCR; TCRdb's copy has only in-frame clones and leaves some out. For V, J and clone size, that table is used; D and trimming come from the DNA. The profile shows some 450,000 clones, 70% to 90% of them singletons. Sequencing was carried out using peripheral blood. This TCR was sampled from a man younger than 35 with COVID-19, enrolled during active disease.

The chain's CDR3 is CASSVYRGGDEQYF. CDR3 sequence (DNA): TGTGCCAGCAGCGTATATAGGGGAGGCGACGAGCAGTACTTC. This sequence joins TRBV9 and TRBJ2-7, with D possibly TRBD2 on 6 matching bases. The germline CDR1 and CDR2 sequences are SGDLS and YYNGEE. Deletions cut 1 base from V and 5 bases from J, with 13 bases between. The CDR3 is 14 amino acids.